A selection of T cell receptor beta chains follows, all from one sample in a study of T-cell memory formation after mild COVID-19. Each CDR3 protein gets one entry after TCRdb re-called the 5' RACE reads with MiXCR. Among 500,000 to 600,000 distinct CDR3 sequences listed, over 15% were seen once. Sequencing was performed on PBMCs or a T cell subset sorted from them (not recorded which). These receptor sequences come from an adult woman who had mild COVID-19 (a few samples of this study predate the infection). Cell type and time point are not known. Each CDR3 is given with its conserved first and last residue. D genes are given only for firm matches. Where a row states a size, it is once, few, many or the class of an expanded clone; other rows omit it.

>TRBJ2-7|.|TRBV10-3|TRBD1
TGTGCCTTATCCTCCCCGGGACAGGGAGGAAACGAGCAGTACTTC
CALSSPGQGGNEQYF
>TRBJ1-4|.|TRBV7-9|.
TGTGCCAGCAGCTTAGGCCCGGGGCGTACAACTAATGAAAAACTGTTTTTT
CASSLGPGRTTNEKLFF
>TRBJ1-2|.|TRBV6-6|.
TGTGCCAGCAGTTACTCGGTACAGGGTGATGGGAACTATGGCTACACCTTC
CASSYSVQGDGNYGYTF
>TRBJ2-5|few|TRBV3-1|.
TGTGCCAGCAGCCCCTGGGGAGCGGGCACGAAGGAGACCCAGTACTTC
CASSPWGAGTKETQYF
>TRBJ1-2|.|TRBV3-1|.
TGTGCCAGCAGAAATCGGGGGGCGCCCGGCTATGGCTACACCTTC
CASRNRGAPGYGYTF
>TRBJ2-1|.|TRBV6-2/TRBV6-3|.
TGTGCCAGCAGCGGGAGTGTGGATGAGCAGTTCTTC
CASSGSVDEQFF
>TRBJ2-1|many|TRBV6-5|.
TGTGCCACCATGCTAAACGGGCAGTACGGTGAGCAGTTCTTC
CATMLNGQYGEQFF
>TRBJ2-1|few|TRBV7-2|.
TGTGCCAGCAGCTCGGGGGGCGCCTCCAATGAGCAGTTCTTC
CASSSGGASNEQFF
>TRBJ1-5|few|TRBV4-1|TRBD1
TGCGCCAGCAGCCCAAACCGGGACAGGAGGTCTAGCAATCAGCCCCAGCATTTT
CASSPNRDRRSSNQPQHF
>TRBJ2-3|many|TRBV20-1|.
TGCAGTGCTGGCCCCTGGGGCATTCGGTCAGATACGCAGTATTTT
CSAGPWGIRSDTQYF
>TRBJ1-1|few|TRBV11-3|.
TGTGCCAGCAGCTTATCCGGTAGCACTGAAGCTTTCTTT
CASSLSGSTEAFF
>TRBJ2-7|few|TRBV7-2|TRBD1
TGTGCCAGCAGCCCCGCGCCGCAGGGGGCCTACGAGCAGTACTTC
CASSPAPQGAYEQYF
>TRBJ2-7|many|TRBV20-1|TRBD1
TGCAGTGCTCCCTTGACCGGCCGGGACAGGGCTTCCTACGAGCAGTACTTC
CSAPLTGRDRASYEQYF
>TRBJ2-7|.|TRBV29-1|.
TGCAGCGTTGAAGGGCAGGGGCGCTACGAGCAGTACTTC
CSVEGQGRYEQYF
>TRBJ2-1|few|TRBV5-4|TRBD1
TGTGCCAGCACCCCGACAGGGTCCCACAATGAGCAGTTCTTC
CASTPTGSHNEQFF
>TRBJ1-2|few|TRBV7-6|TRBD1
TGTGCCAGCAGCTTATGGACAGGGGATGGCTACACCTTC
CASSLWTGDGYTF
>TRBJ2-3|few|TRBV20-1|.
TGCAGTGCCACCCCCGTCACAGATACGCAGTATTTT
CSATPVTDTQYF
>TRBJ1-3|few|TRBV4-2|.
TGTGCCAGCAGCCAAGGGGTGCGGGGGTTAAGCTCTGGAAACACCATATATTTT
CASSQGVRGLSSGNTIYF